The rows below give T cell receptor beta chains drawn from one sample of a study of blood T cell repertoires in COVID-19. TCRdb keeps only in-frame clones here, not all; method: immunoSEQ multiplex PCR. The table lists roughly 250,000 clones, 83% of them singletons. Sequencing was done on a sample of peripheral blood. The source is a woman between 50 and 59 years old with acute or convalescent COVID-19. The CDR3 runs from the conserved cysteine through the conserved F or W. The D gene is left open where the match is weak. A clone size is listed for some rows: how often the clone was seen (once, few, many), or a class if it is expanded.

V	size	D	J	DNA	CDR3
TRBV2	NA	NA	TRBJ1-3	TGTGCCAGCAGTGAATATTTGCGGGACTTCGGAAACACCATATATTTT	CASSEYLRDFGNTIYF
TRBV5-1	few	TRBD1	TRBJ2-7	TGCGCCAGCAGCCAAAGTCGGGACAGTTTGTACTACGAGCAGTACTTC	CASSQSRDSLYYEQYF
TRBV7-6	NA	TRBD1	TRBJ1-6	TGTGCCAGCAGCCCAGACAGGGTAACTAATTCACCCCTCCACTTT	CASSPDRVTNSPLHF
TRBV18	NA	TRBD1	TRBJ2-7	TGTGCCAGCTCACCACCTTGGACAGGCCGCGAGCAGTACTTC	CASSPPWTGREQYF
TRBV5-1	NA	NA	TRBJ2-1	TGCGCCAGCAGCTCGGCGGGACTTTCGGTCGATGAGCAGTTCTTC	CASSSAGLSVDEQFF
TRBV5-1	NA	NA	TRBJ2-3	TGCGCCAGCAGCCCGGGGGGCGTTAGCACAGATACGCAGTATTTT	CASSPGGVSTDTQYF
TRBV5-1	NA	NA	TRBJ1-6	TGCGCCAGCAGCTTGGTCTTGGGGGAGGGTTCACCCCTCCACTTT	CASSLVLGEGSPLHF
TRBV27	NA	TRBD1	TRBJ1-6	TGTGCCAGCAGTCAAATAGACAGGGGAAATTCACCCCTCCACTTT	CASSQIDRGNSPLHF
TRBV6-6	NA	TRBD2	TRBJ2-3	TGTGCCAGCAGTTACGACGCGGGAGCAGGGACAGATACGCAGTATTTT	CASSYDAGAGTDTQYF
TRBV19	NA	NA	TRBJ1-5	TGTGCCAGTAGTTTGAGGCAGGGCCTCAATCAGCCCCAGCATTTT	CASSLRQGLNQPQHF
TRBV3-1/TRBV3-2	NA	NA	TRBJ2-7	TGTGCCAGCAGCCAAGATTGGGGGCTCGAGCAGTACTTC	CASSQDWGLEQYF
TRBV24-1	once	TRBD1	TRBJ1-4	TGTGCCACCTCCTCCGATCGGGGACAGGGCACTGAAAAACTGTTTTTT	CATSSDRGQGTEKLFF
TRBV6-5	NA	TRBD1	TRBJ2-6	TGTGCCAGCAGTTTCGGACAGGGATCAGGGGCCAACGTCCTGACTTTC	CASSFGQGSGANVLTF
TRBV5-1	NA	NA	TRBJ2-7	TGCGCCAGCAGCTTGGAGGGGGTGGGCAGTCGCGAGCAGTACTTC	CASSLEGVGSREQYF
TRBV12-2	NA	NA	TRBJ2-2	TGTGCAAGTCGCTTCCTCAGGGAGACAGGGAACACCGGGGAGCTGTTTTTT	CASRFLRETGNTGELFF
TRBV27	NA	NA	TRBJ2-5	TGTGCCAGCAGCAAGCGGGCCTATCAAGAGACCCAGTACTTC	CASSKRAYQETQYF
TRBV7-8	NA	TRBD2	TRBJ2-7	TGTGCCAGCAGGGAGCTAGCGGGAGCAACCTACGAGCAGTACTTC	CASRELAGATYEQYF
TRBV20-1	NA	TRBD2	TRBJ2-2	TGCAGTGCTAGTGGGTTAGCGGGAAACACCGGGGAGCTGTTTTTT	CSASGLAGNTGELFF
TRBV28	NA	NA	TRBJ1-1	TGTGCCAGCAGTCCCGTCGGGAACACTGAAGCTTTCTTT	CASSPVGNTEAFF
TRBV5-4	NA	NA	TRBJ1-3	TGTGCCAGCAGCTTGGACGGTGCAGGAAACACCATATATTTT	CASSLDGAGNTIYF
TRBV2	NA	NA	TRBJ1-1	TGTGCCAGCAGAGCATACACTGAAGCTTTCTTT	CASRAYTEAFF
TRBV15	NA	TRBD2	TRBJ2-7	TGTGCCACCAGCGGATTCTCGACCGGGACTAGCGGCTACGAGCAGTACTTC	CATSGFSTGTSGYEQYF
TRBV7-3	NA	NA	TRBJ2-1	TGTGCCAGCAGCGAACAGGGCGCTGAGCAGTTCTTC	CASSEQGAEQFF
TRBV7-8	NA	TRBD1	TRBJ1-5	TGTGCCAGCAGCTACGGACAGGGAGGTCAGCCCCAGCATTTT	CASSYGQGGQPQHF
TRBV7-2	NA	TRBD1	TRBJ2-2	TGTGCCAGCAGCTTTGGGACAGTTTTAAACACCGGGGAGCTGTTTTTT	CASSFGTVLNTGELFF
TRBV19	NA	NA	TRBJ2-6	TGTGCCAGTAGTCAGAAGTCAGGGGCCAACGTCCTGACTTTC	CASSQKSGANVLTF
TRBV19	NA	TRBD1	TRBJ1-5	TGTGCCAGTAGTATGTTCTCCCGGGACAGGGGCAATCAGCCCCAGCATTTT	CASSMFSRDRGNQPQHF
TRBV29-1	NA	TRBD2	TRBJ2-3	TGCAGCGTTGAGGGTAGCGGGGGCACAGATACGCAGTATTTT	CSVEGSGGTDTQYF
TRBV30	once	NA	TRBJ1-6	TGTGCCTGGAGTGTCGGGGGGCGCAGTTCACCCCTCCACTTT	CAWSVGGRSSPLHF
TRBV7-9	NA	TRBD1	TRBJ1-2	TGTGCCAGCAGCTCGGGACAGGGGGGCGGCTACACCTTC	CASSSGQGGGYTF
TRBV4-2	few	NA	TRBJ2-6	TGTGCCAGCAGCCAAGATCCCCACTCTGGGGCCAACGTCCTGACTTTC	CASSQDPHSGANVLTF
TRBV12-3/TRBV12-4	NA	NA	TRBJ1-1	TGTGCCAGCAGTTTGGGGGCCCAGACAAAAGCTTTCTTT	CASSLGAQTKAFF
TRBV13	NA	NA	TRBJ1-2	TGTGCCAGCAGCTTGGCGGGTAACTATGGCTACACCTTC	CASSLAGNYGYTF
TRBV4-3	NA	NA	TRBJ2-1	TGCGCCAGCAGCCAGGAAGGGGGTAATGAGCAGTTCTTC	CASSQEGGNEQFF
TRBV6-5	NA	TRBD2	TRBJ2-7	TGTGCCAGCAGTTACCTTAGCGGGAGAGGTGACGAGCAGTACTTC	CASSYLSGRGDEQYF
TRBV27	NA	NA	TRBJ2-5	TGTGCCAGCAGTCCCCGGTTTCTCGTCGAGACCCAGTACTTC	CASSPRFLVETQYF
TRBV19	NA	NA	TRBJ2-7	TGTGCCAGTAGTATAGCTGGGGCCGGTGAGCAGTACTTC	CASSIAGAGEQYF
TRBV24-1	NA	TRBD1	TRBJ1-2	TGTGCCACCAGTGATACCGGGACAGGGCAGGGCTATGGCTACACCTTC	CATSDTGTGQGYGYTF
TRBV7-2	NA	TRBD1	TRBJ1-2	TGTGCCAGCAGCTTACCAAGACAGGGTTCCTATGGCTACACCTTC	CASSLPRQGSYGYTF
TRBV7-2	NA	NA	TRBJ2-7	TGTGCCAGCAGCTTTTCCGGACTACCGAACTACGAGCAGTACTTC	CASSFSGLPNYEQYF